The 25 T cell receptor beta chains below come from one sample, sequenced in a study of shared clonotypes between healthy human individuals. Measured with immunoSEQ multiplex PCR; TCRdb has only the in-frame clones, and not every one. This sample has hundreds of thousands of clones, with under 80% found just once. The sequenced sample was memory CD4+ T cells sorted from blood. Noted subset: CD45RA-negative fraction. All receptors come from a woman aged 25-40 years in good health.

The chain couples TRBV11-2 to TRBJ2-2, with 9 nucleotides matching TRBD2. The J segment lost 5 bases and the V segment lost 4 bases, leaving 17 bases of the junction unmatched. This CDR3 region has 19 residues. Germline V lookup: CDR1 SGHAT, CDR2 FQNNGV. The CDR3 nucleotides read TGTGCCAGCAGCTCAAATTGGGGCCTTAGCGGGAGAGCTACCGGGGAGCTGTTTTTT. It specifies CASSSNWGLSGRATGELFF.

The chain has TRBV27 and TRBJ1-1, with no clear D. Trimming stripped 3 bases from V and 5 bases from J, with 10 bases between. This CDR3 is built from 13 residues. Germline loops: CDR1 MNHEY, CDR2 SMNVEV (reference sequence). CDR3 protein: CASSFEGGTEAFF. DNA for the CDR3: TGTGCCAGCAGTTTCGAGGGAGGGACTGAAGCTTTCTTT.

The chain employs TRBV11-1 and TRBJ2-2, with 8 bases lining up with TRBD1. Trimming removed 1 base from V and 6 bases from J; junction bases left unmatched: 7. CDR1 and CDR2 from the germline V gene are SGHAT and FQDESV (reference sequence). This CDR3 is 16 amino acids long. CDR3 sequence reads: CASSLGFRGRPGELFF. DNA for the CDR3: TGTGCCAGCAGCTTAGGCTTCAGGGGGCGTCCCGGGGAGCTGTTTTTT.

The CDR3 sequence: CASTPRRDRASPLHF. In DNA, the CDR3 is TGTGCCAGTACCCCCCGCAGGGATCGTGCTTCACCCCTCCACTTT. The chain links TRBV19 to TRBJ1-6, with a weak D call TRBD1 (5 bases). V was trimmed by 7 bases and J by 9 bases, leaving 19 bases between them. Germline V lookup: CDR1 LNHDA, CDR2 SQIVND (reference sequence). CDR3 length: 15 amino acids.

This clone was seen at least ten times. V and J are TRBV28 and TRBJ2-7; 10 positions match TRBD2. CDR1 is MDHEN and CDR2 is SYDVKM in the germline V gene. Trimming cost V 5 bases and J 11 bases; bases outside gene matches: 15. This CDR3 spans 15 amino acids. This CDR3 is CASSRPHPLAGDEYF. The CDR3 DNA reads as TGTGCCAGCAGTCGACCCCATCCCCTAGCGGGAGATGAGTACTTC. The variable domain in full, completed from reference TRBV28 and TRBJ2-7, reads DVKVTQSSRYLVKRTGEKVFLECVQDMDHENMFWYRQDPGLGLRLIYFSYDVKMKEKGDIPEGYSVSREKKERFSLILESASTNQTSMYLCASSRPHPLAGDEYFGPGTRLTVT.

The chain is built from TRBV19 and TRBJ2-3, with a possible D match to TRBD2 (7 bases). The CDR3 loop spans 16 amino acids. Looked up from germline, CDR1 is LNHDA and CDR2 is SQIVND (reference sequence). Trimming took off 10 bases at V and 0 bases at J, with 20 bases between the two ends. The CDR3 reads CATRGEGRASTDTQYF. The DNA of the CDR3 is TGTGCCACAAGGGGGGAGGGAAGAGCTAGCACAGATACGCAGTATTTT.

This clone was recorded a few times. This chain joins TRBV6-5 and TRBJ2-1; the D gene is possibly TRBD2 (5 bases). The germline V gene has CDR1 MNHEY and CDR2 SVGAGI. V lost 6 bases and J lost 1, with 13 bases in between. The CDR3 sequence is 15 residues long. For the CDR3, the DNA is TGTGCCAGCAGCCGAGCCGGGATTTCCTACAATGAGCAGTTCTTC. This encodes CASSRAGISYNEQFF.

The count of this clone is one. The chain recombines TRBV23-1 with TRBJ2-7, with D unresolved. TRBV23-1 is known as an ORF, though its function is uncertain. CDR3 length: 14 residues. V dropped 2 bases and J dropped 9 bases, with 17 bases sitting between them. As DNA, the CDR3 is TGCGCCAGCAGTCAAAGGCTATCTTGTCGGCGGCAGTACTTC. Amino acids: CASSQRLSCRRQYF.

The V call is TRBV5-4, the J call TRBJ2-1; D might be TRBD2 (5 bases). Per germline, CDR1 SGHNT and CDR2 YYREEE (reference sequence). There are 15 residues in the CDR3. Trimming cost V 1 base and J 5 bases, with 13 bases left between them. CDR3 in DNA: TGTGCCAGCAGCTTGATGGCGGGCGCGGACAATGAGCAGTTCTTC. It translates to CASSLMAGADNEQFF.

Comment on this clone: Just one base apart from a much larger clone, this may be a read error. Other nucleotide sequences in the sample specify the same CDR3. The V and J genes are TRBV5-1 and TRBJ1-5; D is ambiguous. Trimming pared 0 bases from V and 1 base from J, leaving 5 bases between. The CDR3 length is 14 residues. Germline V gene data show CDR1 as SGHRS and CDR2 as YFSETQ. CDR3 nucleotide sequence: TGCGCCAGCAGCTTGGACGGAAGCAATCAGCCCCAGCATTTT. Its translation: CASSLDGSNQPQHF.

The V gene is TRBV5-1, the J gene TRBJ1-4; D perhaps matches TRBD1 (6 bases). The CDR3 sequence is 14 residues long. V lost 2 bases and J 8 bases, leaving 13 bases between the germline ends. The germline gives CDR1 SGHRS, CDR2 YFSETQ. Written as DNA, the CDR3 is TGCGCCAGCAGCTTCTCGGGACAAGTCGAAAAACTGTTTTTT. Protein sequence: CASSFSGQVEKLFF. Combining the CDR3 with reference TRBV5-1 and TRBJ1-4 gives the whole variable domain KAGVTQTPRYLIKTRGQQVTLSCSPISGHRSVSWYQQTPGQGLQFLFEYFSETQRNKGNFPGRFSGRQFSNSRSEMNVSTLELGDSALYLCASSFSGQVEKLFFGSGTQLSVL.

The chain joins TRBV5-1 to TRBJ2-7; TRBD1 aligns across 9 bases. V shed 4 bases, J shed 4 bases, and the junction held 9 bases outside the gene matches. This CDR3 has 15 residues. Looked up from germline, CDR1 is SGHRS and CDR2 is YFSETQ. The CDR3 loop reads CASSSAGTGFYEQYF. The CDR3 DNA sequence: TGCGCCAGCAGCAGCGCCGGGACAGGGTTTTACGAGCAGTACTTC.

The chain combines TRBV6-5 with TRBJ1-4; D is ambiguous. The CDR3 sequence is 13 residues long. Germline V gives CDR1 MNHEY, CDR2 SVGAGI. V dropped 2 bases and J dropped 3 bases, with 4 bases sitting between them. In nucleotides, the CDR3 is TGTGCCAGCAGTTACCAATCTAATGAAAAACTGTTTTTT. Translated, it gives CASSYQSNEKLFF.

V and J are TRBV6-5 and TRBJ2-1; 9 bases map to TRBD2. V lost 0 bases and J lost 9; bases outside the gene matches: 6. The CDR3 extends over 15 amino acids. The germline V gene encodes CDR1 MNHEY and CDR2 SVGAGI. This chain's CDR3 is CASSYSSSGIGEQFF. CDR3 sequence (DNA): TGTGCCAGCAGTTACTCTTCTAGCGGGATCGGTGAGCAGTTCTTC.

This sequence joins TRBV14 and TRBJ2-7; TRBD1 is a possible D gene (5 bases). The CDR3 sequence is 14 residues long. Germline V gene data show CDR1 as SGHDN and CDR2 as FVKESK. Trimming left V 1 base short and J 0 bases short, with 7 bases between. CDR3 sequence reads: CASSQGGSSYEQYF. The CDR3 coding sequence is TGTGCCAGCAGCCAAGGGGGCTCCTCCTACGAGCAGTACTTC.

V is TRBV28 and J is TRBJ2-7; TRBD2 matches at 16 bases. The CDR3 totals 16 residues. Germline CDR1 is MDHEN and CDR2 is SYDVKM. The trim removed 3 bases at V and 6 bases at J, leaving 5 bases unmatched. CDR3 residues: CASSLGTSGRAIEQYF. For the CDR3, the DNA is TGTGCCAGCAGTTTGGGGACTAGCGGGAGGGCCATCGAGCAGTACTTC.

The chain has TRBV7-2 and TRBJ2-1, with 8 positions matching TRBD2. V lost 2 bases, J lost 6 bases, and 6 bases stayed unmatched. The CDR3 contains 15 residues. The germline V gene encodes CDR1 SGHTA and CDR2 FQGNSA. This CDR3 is CASSLWSGGGNEQFF. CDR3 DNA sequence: TGTGCCAGCAGCTTATGGTCGGGAGGGGGCAATGAGCAGTTCTTC.

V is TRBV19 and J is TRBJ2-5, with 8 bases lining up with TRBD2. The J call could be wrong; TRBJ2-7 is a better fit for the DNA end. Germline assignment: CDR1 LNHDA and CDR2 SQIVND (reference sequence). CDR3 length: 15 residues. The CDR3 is CASSKKRESHYEQYF. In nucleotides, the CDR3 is TGTGCCAGTAGTAAAAAGCGGGAGTCCCACTACGAGCAGTACTTC.

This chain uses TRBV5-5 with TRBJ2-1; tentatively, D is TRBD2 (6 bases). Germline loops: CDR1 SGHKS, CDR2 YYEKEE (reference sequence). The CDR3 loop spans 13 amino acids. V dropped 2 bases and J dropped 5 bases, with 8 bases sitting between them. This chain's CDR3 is CASSLLAHNEQFF. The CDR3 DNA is TGTGCCAGCAGCTTACTAGCACACAATGAGCAGTTCTTC.

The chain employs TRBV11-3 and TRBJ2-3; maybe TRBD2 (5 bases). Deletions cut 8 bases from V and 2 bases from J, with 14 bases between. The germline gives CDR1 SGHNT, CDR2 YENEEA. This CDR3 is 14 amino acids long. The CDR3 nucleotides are TGTGCCAGCGCTAGTCGGGAAACCACAGATACGCAGTATTTT. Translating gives CASASRETTDTQYF.

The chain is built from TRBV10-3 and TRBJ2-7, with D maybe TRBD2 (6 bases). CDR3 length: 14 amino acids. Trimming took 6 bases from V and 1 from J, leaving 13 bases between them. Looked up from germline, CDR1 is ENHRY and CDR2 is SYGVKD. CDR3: CAISPGTVSYEQYF. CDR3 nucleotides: TGTGCCATCAGCCCCGGGACTGTTTCCTACGAGCAGTACTTC.

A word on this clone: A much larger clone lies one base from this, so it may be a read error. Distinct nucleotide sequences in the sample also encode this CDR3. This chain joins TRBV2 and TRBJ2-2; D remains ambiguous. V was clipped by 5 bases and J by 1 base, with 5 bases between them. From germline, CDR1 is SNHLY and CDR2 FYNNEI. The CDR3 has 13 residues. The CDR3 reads CASSQENTGELFF. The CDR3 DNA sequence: TGTGCCAGCAGTCAGGAGAACACCGGGGAGCTGTTTTTT.

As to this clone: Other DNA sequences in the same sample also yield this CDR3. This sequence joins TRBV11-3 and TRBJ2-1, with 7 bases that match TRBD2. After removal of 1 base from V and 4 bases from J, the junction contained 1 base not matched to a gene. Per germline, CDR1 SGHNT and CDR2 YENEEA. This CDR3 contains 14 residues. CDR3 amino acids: CASSLAGGYNEQFF. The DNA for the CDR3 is TGTGCCAGCAGCTTAGCGGGGGGATACAATGAGCAGTTCTTC.

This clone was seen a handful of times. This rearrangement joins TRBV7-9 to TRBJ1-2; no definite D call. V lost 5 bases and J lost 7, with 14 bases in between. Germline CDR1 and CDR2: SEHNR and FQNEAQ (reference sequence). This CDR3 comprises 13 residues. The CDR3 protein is CASSHPISSGYTF. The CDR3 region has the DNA TGTGCCAGCAGCCACCCGATCTCCTCTGGCTACACCTTC.

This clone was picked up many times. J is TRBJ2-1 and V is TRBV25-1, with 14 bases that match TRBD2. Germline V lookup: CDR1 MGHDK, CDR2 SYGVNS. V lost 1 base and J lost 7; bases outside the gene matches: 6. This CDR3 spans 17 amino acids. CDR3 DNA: TGTGCCAGCAGTGAATCCCCGACTAGCGGGAGGGATAATGAGCAGTTCTTC. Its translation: CASSESPTSGRDNEQFF. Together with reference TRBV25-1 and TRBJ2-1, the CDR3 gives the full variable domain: EADIYQTPRYLVIGTGKKITLECSQTMGHDKMYWYQQDPGMELHLIHYSYGVNSTEKGDLSSESTVSRIRTEHFPLTLESARPSHTSQYLCASSESPTSGRDNEQFFGPGTRLTVL.